One sample yielded the 17 T cell receptor beta chains listed below, sequenced in a study of T cells in Graves' hyperthyroidism and ophthalmopathy. Regions amplified from RNA transcripts were the TCR beta CDR3 regions. RT-PCR in the first round (using the HTBI primer set) targeted the TCR CDR3. Each CDR3 protein gets one entry after TCRdb re-called the multiplex PCR reads with MiXCR. The repertoire has 500,000 or so distinct CDR3 sequences, roughly 15% of them found once; the top ten carry approximately 15%. Material for sequencing was blood. The receptors stem from a woman younger than 30 with Graves' ophthalmopathy.

This clonotype was counted between two and nine times. The chain combines TRBV4-1 with TRBJ1-1, with D perhaps matching TRBD1 (5 bases). This CDR3 has 13 residues. Germline V gene lookup returns CDR1 MGHRA and CDR2 YSYEKL. Trimming stripped 7 bases from V and 5 bases from J, with 14 bases between. The CDR3, as DNA: TGCGCCAGCACCAACGGGGAGGGGACTGAAGCTTTCTTT. Its translation: CASTNGEGTEAFF.

The table lists this clonotype with many counts. The chain employs TRBV27 and TRBJ1-5; D may be TRBD1 (5 bases). The CDR3 is 14 residues long. V was pared by 7 bases and J by 2 bases, with 12 bases between. Per germline, CDR1 MNHEY and CDR2 SMNVEV (reference sequence). DNA of the CDR3: TGTGCCAGCAAAGATACAGGAGGCAATCAGCCCCAGCATTTT. Amino acid sequence: CASKDTGGNQPQHF.

The chain employs TRBV20-1 and TRBJ1-1; D gene ambiguous. Germline CDR1 and CDR2: DFQATT and SNEGSKA (reference sequence). Trimming cost V 2 bases and J 1 base, with 20 bases left between them. The CDR3 loop spans 17 amino acids. The CDR3 DNA is TGCAGTGCTAGACCGGCGTGGAGGAGGGTTTCGAACACTGAAGCTTTCTTT. Residues: CSARPAWRRVSNTEAFF.

The chain carries TRBV20-1 and TRBJ2-2, with D maybe TRBD1 (5 bases). V was trimmed by 0 bases and J by 0 bases, leaving 11 bases between them. The CDR3 extends over 16 amino acids. The germline gives CDR1 DFQATT, CDR2 SNEGSKA (reference sequence). DNA of the CDR3: TGCAGTGCTAGAGATCTAAAGGGGACGAACACCGGGGAGCTGTTTTTT. Translating it yields CSARDLKGTNTGELFF.

There are many counts of this clonotype. The V gene is TRBV11-2, the J gene TRBJ2-7; D tentatively fits TRBD1 or TRBD2 (5 bases each). This CDR3 is built from 12 residues. V lost 5 bases and J 3 bases, leaving 8 bases between the germline ends. Germline lookup yields CDR1 SGHAT and CDR2 FQNNGV. The CDR3 spells CASSTGGYEQYF. The CDR3 nucleotides read TGTGCCAGCAGCACTGGGGGCTACGAGCAGTACTTC.

This clonotype was seen many times. V usage is TRBV30 and J usage is TRBJ1-5; TRBD1 is a possible D gene (5 bases). The germline V gene has CDR1 GTSNPN and CDR2 SVGIG (reference sequence). V dropped 1 base and J dropped 1 base, with 11 bases sitting between them. The CDR3 length is 15 residues. CDR3 coding DNA: TGTGCCTGGAGTGCAGGGAGGGTGAGCAATCAGCCCCAGCATTTT. Protein: CAWSAGRVSNQPQHF.

In this sample, this clonotype turned up many times. This sequence joins TRBV20-1 and TRBJ2-3; perhaps TRBD2 as D (6 bases). The CDR3 loop spans 14 amino acids. V dropped 3 bases and J dropped 3 bases, with 13 bases sitting between them. Germline CDR1 and CDR2: DFQATT and SNEGSKA (reference sequence). As DNA, the CDR3 is TGCAGTGCTAGCAACCCGGGAGCGACAGATACGCAGTATTTT. Translating it yields CSASNPGATDTQYF.

The CDR3 DNA reads TGCAGCGTTGTAGCGGGGACAGACGAGCAGTACTTC. Protein product: CSVVAGTDEQYF. V gene TRBV29-1 combines with J gene TRBJ2-7, with D possibly being TRBD2 (8 bases). The CDR3 contains 12 residues. CDR1 is SQVTM, CDR2 ANQGSEA, per germline. Trimming removed 4 bases at V and 5 bases at J, with 12 bases between.

CDR3 residues: CASSLAARQGVLQFF. The CDR3 bases are TGTGCCAGCAGCTTAGCGGCTCGACAGGGTGTGTTGCAGTTCTTC. The chain carries TRBV7-2 and TRBJ2-1, with TRBD1 matching over 7 bases. This CDR3 has 15 amino acids. The germline V gene encodes CDR1 SGHTA and CDR2 FQGNSA. V dropped 0 bases and J dropped 12; count of bases not matched to a gene: 11. The variable domain in full, with the rest retrieved from reference TRBV7-2 and TRBJ2-1, is GAGVSQSPSNKVTEKGKDVELRCDPISGHTALYWYRQSLGQGLEFLIYFQGNSAPDKSGLPSDRFSAERTGGSVSTLTIQRTQQEDSAVYLCASSLAARQGVLQFFGPGTRLTVL.

This clonotype was seen ten or more times. This sequence joins TRBV7-9 and TRBJ2-7; D gene uncertain. The germline V gene has CDR1 SEHNR and CDR2 FQNEAQ (reference sequence). The CDR3 runs 14 residues. V was cut by 1 base and J by 5 bases, with 12 bases left in between. Here the CDR3 reads CASSLESRFHEQYF. CDR3 DNA: TGTGCCAGCAGCTTAGAAAGCAGGTTCCACGAGCAGTACTTC.

The chain couples TRBV3-1 to TRBJ2-5, with D perhaps assigned TRBD1 or TRBD2 (6 bases each). V was trimmed by 1 base and J by 5 bases, leaving 20 bases between them. Germline V CDR1 and CDR2: LGHDT, YNNKEL (reference sequence). The CDR3 covers 17 residues. The DNA for the CDR3 is TGTGCCAGCAGCCAAGTGAGATCGGGGGCACCGAAGGAGACCCAGTACTTC. Protein sequence: CASSQVRSGAPKETQYF.

This clonotype was counted a few times. J is TRBJ1-5 and V is TRBV20-1; a possible D gene is TRBD1 (5 bases). The V end lost 3 bases, the J end lost 1 base, and 16 bases lay between the germline ends. The CDR3 has 16 amino acids. The germline V gene has CDR1 DFQATT and CDR2 SNEGSKA (reference sequence). The chain's CDR3 is CSASPRDPKSNQPQHF. The CDR3 coding sequence is TGCAGTGCTAGCCCGCGGGACCCGAAAAGCAATCAGCCCCAGCATTTT.

The table lists this clonotype with a few counts. This CDR3 reads CASSSTGTSVPYLFF. The CDR3 DNA is TGCGCCAGCAGCTCGACCGGGACTAGCGTACCATATCTGTTTTTT. The rearrangement uses TRBV5-1 and TRBJ2-2; 10 bases match TRBD2. The CDR3 runs 15 residues. Germline V gene data show CDR1 as SGHRS and CDR2 as YFSETQ. V gave up 3 bases and J gave up 14 bases; unmatched junction bases: 13.

Only one count was recorded for this clonotype. A much larger clone is a single base away; this may be a read error. The gene calls are TRBV12-3 or TRBV12-4 and TRBJ1-5; TRBD1 matches at 10 bases. The CDR3 runs to 15 residues. The CDR3 bases are TGTGTCAGCAGTTTAGCCCGGGACAGGGGTCAGCCCCAGCATTTT. This translates into CVSSLARDRGQPQHF.

This clonotype was observed a few times. The chain links TRBV5-6 to TRBJ2-2, with TRBD1 matching 7 bases. Germline assignment: CDR1 SGHDT and CDR2 YYEEEE. The ends lost 4 bases at V and 0 bases at J; junction bases unmatched: 6. This CDR3 is 16 amino acids long. The CDR3 spells CASSLPGQTNTGELFF. In DNA, the CDR3 is TGTGCCAGCAGCCTCCCGGGACAGACGAACACCGGGGAGCTGTTTTTT.

The rearrangement joins TRBV9 to TRBJ1-2, with TRBD1 matching over 10 bases. Germline assignment: CDR1 SGDLS and CDR2 YYNGEE. The CDR3 runs to 15 residues. J lost 4 bases, V lost 0 bases, and 3 bases had no gene match. CDR3 nucleotide sequence: TGTGCCAGCAGCGTAGAGGGACAGGGGAGCTATGGCTACACCTTC. This sequence encodes CASSVEGQGSYGYTF. Supplemented by reference TRBV9 and TRBJ1-2, the full variable domain reads DSGVTQTPKHLITATGQRVTLRCSPRSGDLSVYWYQQSLDQGLQFLIQYYNGEERAKGNILERFSAQQFPDLHSELNLSSLELGDSALYFCASSVEGQGSYGYTFGSGTRLTVV.

The J gene is TRBJ1-1, the V gene TRBV28; D is uncertain. CDR1 is MDHEN, CDR2 SYDVKM, per germline. The CDR3 sequence is 12 residues long. The germline V and J ends were trimmed by 5 bases and 5 bases, with 9 bases remaining between them. CDR3 sequence: CASSPRRTEAFF. The DNA for the CDR3 is TGTGCCAGCAGTCCCCGGAGGACTGAAGCTTTCTTT.